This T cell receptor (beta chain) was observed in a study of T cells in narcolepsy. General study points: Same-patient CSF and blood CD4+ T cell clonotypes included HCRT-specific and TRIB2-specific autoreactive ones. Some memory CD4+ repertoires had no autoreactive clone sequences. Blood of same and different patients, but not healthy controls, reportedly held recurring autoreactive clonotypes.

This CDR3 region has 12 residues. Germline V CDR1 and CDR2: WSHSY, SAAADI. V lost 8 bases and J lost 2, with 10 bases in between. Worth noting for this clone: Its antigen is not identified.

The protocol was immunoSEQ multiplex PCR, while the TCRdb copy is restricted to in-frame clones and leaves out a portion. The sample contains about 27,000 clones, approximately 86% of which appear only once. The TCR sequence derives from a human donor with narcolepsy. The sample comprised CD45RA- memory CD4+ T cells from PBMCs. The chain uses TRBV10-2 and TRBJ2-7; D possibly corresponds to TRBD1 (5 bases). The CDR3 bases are TGCGCCAGCGCTGCAGGGCCCTACGAGCAGTACTTC. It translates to CASAAGPYEQYF.